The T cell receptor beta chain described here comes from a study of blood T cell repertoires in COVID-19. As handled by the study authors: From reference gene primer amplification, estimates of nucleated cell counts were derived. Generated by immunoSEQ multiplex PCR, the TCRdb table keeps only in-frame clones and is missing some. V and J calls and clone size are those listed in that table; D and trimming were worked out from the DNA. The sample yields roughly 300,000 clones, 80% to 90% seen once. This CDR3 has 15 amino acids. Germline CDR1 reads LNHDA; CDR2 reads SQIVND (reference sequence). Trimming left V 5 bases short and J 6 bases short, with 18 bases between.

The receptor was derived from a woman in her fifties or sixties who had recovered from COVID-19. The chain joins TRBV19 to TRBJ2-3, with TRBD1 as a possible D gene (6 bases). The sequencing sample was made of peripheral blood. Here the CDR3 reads CASSGQRDPRDTQYF. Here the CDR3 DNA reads TGTGCCAGTAGTGGACAGAGGGACCCCCGGGATACGCAGTATTTT.